The entry that follows covers one T cell receptor (beta chain) sequence. The antigen is unknown. Here immunoSEQ multiplex PCR was the method, and the copy in TCRdb shows in-frame clones only, minus some. The profile shows roughly 150,000 clones, about 88% of them singletons. The germline gives CDR1 ENHRY, CDR2 SYGVKD. The V end lost 8 bases, the J end lost 2 bases, and 14 bases lay between the germline ends. CDR3 length: 14 residues. The data were taken from a study of cytomegalovirus exposure and HLA in healthy donors. Across the study: The approximately 120 validation repertoires used the same platform as the 666 first-cohort repertoires, a later analysis reported.

Study findings and constraints: There were 160 or so TCR beta chains listed as cytomegalovirus-associated. CMV antigen specificity of a few CMV-associated chains was confirmed in vitro.

The TCR originated in a young man in good health and CMV-seronegative. Sequencing input: PBMCs. The gene calls are TRBV10-3 and TRBJ2-3; possible D gene TRBD2, 7 bases. CDR3 residues: CAIGAGATTDTQYF. CDR3 DNA: TGTGCCATCGGGGCGGGGGCGACCACAGATACGCAGTATTTT.